This TCR beta chain was captured in a study of blood T cell repertoires in COVID-19. Study background: In each case, the material was cDNA or gDNA derived from T cells, B-cell-depleted T cells, or PBMCs.

Original processing notes: Amplifying reference gene primers gave estimates of nucleated cell counts. The table came from immunoSEQ multiplex PCR; TCRdb's copy has only in-frame clones and leaves some out. From that table come the V and J calls and clone size; the DNA was used to work out D and trimming. The data show approximately 220,000 clones, with 80% to 90% seen just once and roughly 3% held by the top ten. Trimming took off 2 bases at V and 10 bases at J, with 14 bases between the two ends. The CDR3 sequence is 13 residues long. Germline values: CDR1 MNHEY, CDR2 SVGAGI. The sequencing input was PBMCs or T cells enriched from blood (not recorded which). The chain joins TRBV6-5 to TRBJ1-1; possibly TRBD1 for D (6 bases). The sequence was collected from a woman aged 18-30 years in a cohort exposed to, infected with or recovered from COVID-19 (not recorded which). CDR3 in amino acids: CASSYHEQGLAFF. Here the CDR3 DNA reads TGTGCCAGCAGTTACCACGAGCAGGGGTTAGCTTTCTTT.